The 14 T cell receptor beta chains in this list originate from one sample, sequenced in a study of blood T cell repertoires in COVID-19. Sequenced by immunoSEQ multiplex PCR; TCRdb stores in-frame clones only, minus some. This sample has some 350,000 clones, with approximately 82% found just once. The specimen sequenced was peripheral blood. The receptors originated from a man aged 30 to 45 with active or convalescent COVID-19.

The rearrangement uses TRBV4-3 and TRBJ2-3, with TRBD2 identical over 10 bases. CDR1 is LGHNA and CDR2 is YSLEER in the germline V gene. V lost 2 bases, J lost 5 bases, and 4 bases stayed unmatched. The CDR3 totals 15 residues. CDR3 coding DNA: TGCGCCAGCAGCCAACTAGCGGGAGAAATAGATACGCAGTATTTT. Translated, it gives CASSQLAGEIDTQYF.

This clone has just a few counts. This chain links TRBV19 with TRBJ2-4; 10 positions match TRBD2. CDR1 and CDR2 (germline): LNHDA, SQIVND (reference sequence). This CDR3 comprises 15 residues. The V and J ends lost 5 bases and 10 bases, in that order; junction bases with no gene match: 11. CDR3 sequence: CASSPRAGGFRIQYF. In nucleotides, the CDR3 is TGTGCCAGTAGTCCTCGAGCGGGGGGGTTTAGAATTCAGTACTTC.

Worth noting for this clone: The sample holds other DNA sequences that translate to the same CDR3. V and J are TRBV19 and TRBJ2-3; D is possibly TRBD2 (5 bases). The germline V gene has CDR1 LNHDA and CDR2 SQIVND (reference sequence). V lost 2 bases and J lost 2, with 8 bases in between. CDR3 size: 14 residues. The CDR3 is CASSIPGFTDTQYF. The CDR3 nucleotides are TGTGCCAGTAGTATACCGGGGTTCACAGATACGCAGTATTTT.

V and J are TRBV4-2 and TRBJ1-2; 8 nucleotides match TRBD1. Germline V gene data show CDR1 as LGHNA and CDR2 as YNFKEQ. V shed 0 bases and J 7 bases; nucleotides not matched to a gene: 13. The CDR3 has 17 amino acids. The CDR3, as DNA: TGTGCCAGCAGCCAAGAAGCAGGGGGCGGGGTTCTGGGTGGCTACACCTTC. This codes for CASSQEAGGGVLGGYTF.

This sequence joins TRBV7-2 and TRBJ1-2; TRBD1 matches at 9 bases. The germline V gene has CDR1 SGHTA and CDR2 FQGNSA. The junction had 4 bases not matched to a gene; V was cut back by 3 bases and J by 5 bases. This CDR3 region has 14 residues. The CDR3, as DNA: TGTGCCAGCAGCTTGGGACAGGGAGCATATGGCTACACCTTC. Amino acids: CASSLGQGAYGYTF.

This clone came up once. The J gene is TRBJ1-5, the V gene TRBV6-2 or TRBV6-3; no firm D call. The CDR3 loop spans 16 amino acids. Germline V gene sequence: CDR1 MNHEY, CDR2 SVGEGT. Trimming left V 5 bases short and J 5 bases short, with 19 bases between. CDR3 residues: CASSQRGQEAYQPQHF. The CDR3 DNA reads as TGTGCCAGCAGTCAAAGAGGGCAGGAGGCCTATCAGCCCCAGCATTTT.

The genes are TRBV11-2 and TRBJ2-3; TRBD1 matches 11 bases. The CDR3 runs 15 residues. Trimming removed 5 bases from V and 7 bases from J; junction bases left unmatched: 8. Germline CDR1 reads SGHAT; CDR2 reads FQNNGV. CDR3 coding DNA: TGTGCCAGCAGCCCCTGGGGACAGGGGGTAAATACGCAGTATTTT. This gives the protein CASSPWGQGVNTQYF.

In DNA form, the CDR3 reads TGTGCCAGTAGTAGTCAGGGAGGCAATGAGCAGTTCTTC. Protein: CASSSQGGNEQFF. V gene TRBV19 combines with J gene TRBJ2-1, with a weak D call TRBD2 (6 bases). The V end lost 4 bases, the J end lost 6 bases, and 10 bases lay between the germline ends. The CDR3 runs 13 residues. The germline V gene has CDR1 LNHDA and CDR2 SQIVND (reference sequence).

This clone was observed once. The rearrangement links TRBV6-6 to TRBJ1-1, with D perhaps matching TRBD1 (5 bases). This CDR3 has 14 amino acids. CDR1 MNHNY and CDR2 SVGAGI come from the germline V gene (reference sequence). Trimming left V 5 bases short and J 3 bases short, with 13 bases between. CDR3 DNA: TGTGCCAGCAGTCCATGGATAGGGGACACTGAAGCTTTCTTT. Encoded protein: CASSPWIGDTEAFF.

This chain joins TRBV5-1 and TRBJ2-3; 12 nucleotides align to TRBD2. Germline CDR1 and CDR2: SGHRS and YFSETQ. V was clipped by 1 base and J by 3 bases; unmatched bases: 3. This CDR3 has 16 amino acids. The CDR3 region has the DNA TGCGCCAGCAGCTTGCGGACTAGCGGGATTACAGATACGCAGTATTTT. The encoded protein is CASSLRTSGITDTQYF.

This chain connects TRBV28 to TRBJ1-1; D may be TRBD1 (5 bases). V dropped 3 bases and J dropped 1 base, with 9 bases sitting between them. This CDR3 has 14 residues. CDR1 is MDHEN, CDR2 SYDVKM, per germline. CDR3 sequence reads: CASSLSGGNTEAFF. DNA of the CDR3: TGTGCCAGCAGTTTGTCGGGGGGGAACACTGAAGCTTTCTTT.

CDR3 coding DNA: TGTGCCAGCGGGACAGGGACTGGAAACACCATATATTTT. It encodes CASGTGTGNTIYF. V usage is TRBV6-6 and J usage is TRBJ1-3, with 9 bases that match TRBD1. V gave up 8 bases and J gave up 2 bases; unmatched junction bases: 1. CDR1 is MNHNY and CDR2 is SVGAGI in the germline V gene (reference sequence). The CDR3 covers 13 residues.

The rearrangement links TRBV19 to TRBJ2-3, with 8 nucleotides matching TRBD2. This CDR3 has 16 residues. Losses at the gene ends were 7 bases for V and 5 bases for J; bases not matched to a gene: 14. Looked up from germline, CDR1 is LNHDA and CDR2 is SQIVND (reference sequence). As DNA, the CDR3 is TGTGCCAGTACCGACTCTAGGCGGGGGGCCGGAGATACGCAGTATTTT. This translates into CASTDSRRGAGDTQYF.

The CDR3 is CASSQAGADGNYGYTF. The CDR3 bases are TGCGCCAGCAGCCAGGCTGGGGCCGACGGTAACTATGGCTACACCTTC. The chain has TRBV4-3 and TRBJ1-2, with D maybe TRBD1 (5 bases). The germline V gene has CDR1 LGHNA and CDR2 YSLEER. Between the trimmed V and J ends, which lost 3 bases and 1 base, there was a span of 15 bases. The CDR3 runs to 16 residues.